Presented here are 8 T cell receptor beta chains from one specimen sequenced in a study of esophageal squamous cell carcinoma under preoperative chemotherapy. Time point meaning: before preoperative PTX-NDP chemotherapy. TCRdb re-called the PCR reads with MiXCR, one entry per CDR3 protein. The sample consists of fewer than 16,000 distinct CDR3 sequences, roughly 60% of them appearing once. This sample was obtained from a patient given preoperative chemotherapy. The receptors come from a human donor with esophageal squamous cell carcinoma. The donor label of this sample is uncertain.

This clonotype was seen a single time. The junction departs from germline at one end; a sequencing error may be responsible. The rearrangement links TRBV6-5 to TRBJ2-4; D remains ambiguous. This CDR3 region has 13 residues. The germline CDR1 and CDR2 sequences are MNHEY and SVGAGI. The CDR3 reads CASSWRRKNTQYF. In DNA form, the CDR3 reads TGTGCCAGCAGTTGGCGTAGAAAAAACACTCAGTACTTC.

The rearrangement links TRBV20-1 to TRBJ1-1; D is possibly TRBD1 (5 bases). Germline CDR1 and CDR2: DFQATT and SNEGSKA (reference sequence). The CDR3 covers 14 residues. Trimming shortened V by 6 bases and J by 0 bases, and 14 bases separated the two germline ends. CDR3 sequence reads: CSAPGTVMNTEAFF. The CDR3 bases are TGCAGTGCCCCTGGGACGGTCATGAACACTGAAGCTTTCTTT.

This clonotype was seen once. This chain links TRBV6-1 with TRBJ2-2; D unclear. V shed 7 bases and J shed 10 bases, with 16 bases lying between them. From germline, CDR1 is MNHNS and CDR2 SASEGT. The CDR3 consists of 13 residues. CDR3 protein: CASKPLCTEELFF. CDR3 nucleotides: TGTGCCAGCAAGCCACTGTGCACAGAGGAGCTGTTTTTT.

The table lists this clonotype with many counts. CDR3 residues: CASSYGQGSGELFF. The CDR3 coding sequence is TGTGCCAGCAGTTACGGGCAGGGTTCCGGGGAGCTGTTTTTT. The gene calls are TRBV6-5 and TRBJ2-2; D perhaps matches TRBD1 (5 bases). Looked up from germline, CDR1 is MNHEY and CDR2 is SVGAGI. The CDR3 totals 14 residues. V was clipped by 2 bases and J by 6 bases, with 10 bases between them.

The V gene is TRBV14, the J gene TRBJ2-5, with TRBD1 identical over 9 bases. The J call may be wrong; the DNA end is better matched by TRBJ2-7. The CDR3 runs 17 residues. Germline V gives CDR1 SGHDN, CDR2 FVKESK. CDR3 in DNA: TGTGCCAGCAGCCACTTTTCCGGGACAGGGCGAGTCTACGAGCAGTACTTC. Protein sequence: CASSHFSGTGRVYEQYF.

This clonotype was observed at least ten times. This may come from a read error, since a much larger clone is one base off. This chain uses TRBV6-1 with TRBJ2-1; a possible D gene is TRBD2 (5 bases). Germline values: CDR1 MNHNS, CDR2 SASEGT. Trimming took off 0 bases at V and 13 bases at J, with 16 bases between the two ends. The CDR3 has 14 residues. In DNA, the CDR3 is TGTGCCAGCAGTGAAGCGAGAGGGCTGGAGACCCAGTTCTTC. Translating it yields CASSEARGLETQFF.

With respect to this clonotype: At one of its ends the junction is not consistent with the germline gene, which may arise from a read error. For the CDR3, the DNA is TGCGCCAGCAGCCGAAGGGGCCGTGACCAAGAGACGCAGTACTTT. The encoded protein is CASSRRGRDQETQYF. The chain is built from TRBV10-1 and TRBJ2-5; possibly TRBD1 for D (5 bases). The CDR3 is made up of 15 amino acids. The germline V gene has CDR1 WNHNN and CDR2 SYGVQD (reference sequence).

Worth noting for this clonotype: Relative to the germline gene, one junction end is altered; a read error may explain this. The chain couples TRBV6-1 to TRBJ2-3; D unclear. The germline CDR1 and CDR2 sequences are MNHNS and SASEGT. This CDR3 region has 14 residues. This CDR3 is CAGSGVSDLETQYF. The CDR3 DNA is TGTGCGGGCAGTGGGGTAAGCGACCTAGAGACGCAGTATTTC.